This entry lists 3 T cell receptor beta chains sequenced from one sample in a study of T cell responses to AZD1222 COVID-19 vaccine. Sequenced by immunoSEQ multiplex PCR; TCRdb stores in-frame clones only, minus some. Of 200,000 to 250,000 clones listed, roughly 94% are singletons. This material consisted of peripheral blood, taken 28 days after the second dose of the MenACWY control vaccine. The receptors stem from an adult who received the MenACWY meningococcal vaccine as a control.

This clone occurred once. The DNA for the CDR3 is TGTGCCAGCAGCTTAACCGGGGGATCCTACGAGCAGTACTTC. Encoded protein: CASSLTGGSYEQYF. The chain carries TRBV7-2 and TRBJ2-7; tentatively, D is TRBD2 (6 bases). Germline CDR1 reads SGHTA; CDR2 reads FQGNSA. This CDR3 spans 14 amino acids. The V end was cut by 2 bases, the J end by 1 base, with 9 bases between.

The rearrangement joins TRBV2 to TRBJ1-2; D unresolved. The CDR3 extends over 12 amino acids. In germline, CDR1 is SNHLY, CDR2 FYNNEI. Trimming left V 0 bases short and J 8 bases short, with 7 bases between. CDR3 in DNA: TGTGCCAGCAGTGAAGCCCGGTGGGGCTACACCTTC. Its translation: CASSEARWGYTF.

CDR3 protein: CASSSGAGGYTIYF. For the CDR3, the DNA is TGTGCCAGCAGTTCTGGGGCAGGGGGATACACCATATATTTT. The chain has TRBV6-5 and TRBJ1-3; 7 nucleotides match TRBD1. In germline, CDR1 is MNHEY, CDR2 SVGAGI. The V and J ends lost 4 bases and 8 bases, in that order; junction bases with no gene match: 8. CDR3 length: 14 amino acids.